This T cell receptor beta chain was recovered during a study of T cells in Graves' hyperthyroidism and ophthalmopathy. Overall study: Blood from the periphery was taken at initial diagnosis, before any treatment.

Remarks on this clonotype: An end of the junction does not agree with germline; a read error may underlie this.

The patients, who ranged from 18 to 65 in age, presented with newly diagnosed hyperthyroidism lasting under 2 months. Exclusions: uncontrolled infection, other autoimmune disease, pregnancy, lactation. An approximately 10 ml volume of fresh peripheral blood provided the PBMCs. Amplification of TCR beta CDR3 regions was performed using RNA transcripts as template. With the HTBI primer set, the TCR CDR3 went through a first round of RT-PCR. TCRdb independently ran MiXCR on the multiplex PCR reads; one entry per CDR3 protein. The sample records around 340,000 distinct CDR3 sequences, around 23% being singletons. CDR3 length: 14 amino acids. Looked up from germline, CDR1 is SGHRS and CDR2 is YFSETQ.

What was sequenced was blood. The V gene is TRBV5-1, the J gene TRBJ1-2; the D is unclear. The receptor comes from a woman aged 50 to 65 with Graves' hyperthyroidism. In DNA form, the CDR3 reads TGTGCCAGCAGCCGGGATGCCGGGAACTATGGCTACACCTTC. Translation: CASSRDAGNYGYTF.